The sequence of this TCR beta chain was determined in a study of blood T cell repertoires in COVID-19. About the study: Acute and convalescent COVID-19 samples came from the United States, Italy and Spain. Sources were T cells, B-cell-depleted T cells, or PBMCs; the material itself was cDNA or gDNA.

Original analysis: How many nucleated cells were present was estimated from reference gene primer amplification. TCRdb keeps only in-frame clones here, not all; method: immunoSEQ multiplex PCR. The DNA was the basis for D and trimming; V, J and clone size are from that table. This repertoire shows some 120,000 clones, 75% to 90% found once; its top ten account for roughly 4.5%. V was trimmed by 4 bases and J by 6 bases, leaving 13 bases between them. The CDR3 is made up of 13 amino acids. Germline loops: CDR1 SGHRS, CDR2 YFSETQ. Sequencing was done on a sample of peripheral blood. The chain is built from TRBV5-1 and TRBJ1-2; a possible D gene is TRBD1 (6 bases). The clonotype originates from a human donor in a cohort sampled during active COVID-19. The CDR3 here is CASSVRDTDGYTF. CDR3 bases: TGCGCCAGCAGCGTCCGGGACACCGATGGCTACACCTTC. Full variable domain (remainder filled in from reference TRBV5-1 and TRBJ1-2): KAGVTQTPRYLIKTRGQQVTLSCSPISGHRSVSWYQQTPGQGLQFLFEYFSETQRNKGNFPGRFSGRQFSNSRSEMNVSTLELGDSALYLCASSVRDTDGYTFGSGTRLTVV.